Listed below are T cell receptor beta chains from one sample, sequenced in a study of OX40 agonist ivuxolimab in advanced cancers. Sequenced by immunoSEQ multiplex PCR; TCRdb stores in-frame clones only, minus some. Of tens of thousands of clones detected, about 83% appear once; the ten largest clones hold approximately 3.3%. Sequencing was performed on CD4+ or CD8+ T cells sorted from blood, taken in a trial of the OX40 agonist ivuxolimab. These receptors came from an adult with an advanced solid tumor such as melanoma, head and neck, liver or kidney cancer. CDR3s include the opening cysteine and the closing phenylalanine or tryptophan. D genes are given only for firm matches. The size field is filled for only some rows; it gives once, few, many or a size class.

j_call: TRBJ2-2; d_call: .; clone_size: .; v_call: TRBV11-1; cdr3_nt: TGTGCCAGCAGCAACCGGACCGGGGAGCTGTTTTTT; cdr3_aa: CASSNRTGELFF
j_call: TRBJ2-7; d_call: TRBD1; clone_size: .; v_call: TRBV7-2; cdr3_nt: TGTGCCAGCAGCTCCGGACAGGGGAGCTACGAGCAGTACTTC; cdr3_aa: CASSSGQGSYEQYF
j_call: TRBJ2-5; d_call: TRBD2; clone_size: few; v_call: TRBV5-1; cdr3_nt: TGCGCCAGCAGATCTAGCGGGCAAGAGACCCAGTACTTC; cdr3_aa: CASRSSGQETQYF
j_call: TRBJ1-2; d_call: .; clone_size: .; v_call: TRBV21-1; cdr3_nt: TGTGCCAGCAGCAAAATACAGGGGCCGGGCTATGGCTACACCTTC; cdr3_aa: CASSKIQGPGYGYTF
j_call: TRBJ2-3; d_call: .; clone_size: .; v_call: TRBV6-1; cdr3_nt: TGTGCCAGCAGGCCTGGTTTGTACCTCGTGGATACGCAGTATTTT; cdr3_aa: CASRPGLYLVDTQYF
j_call: TRBJ1-1; d_call: TRBD1; clone_size: .; v_call: TRBV30; cdr3_nt: TGTGCCCGCGTAGGACAGGCGAACACTGAAGCTTTCTTT; cdr3_aa: CARVGQANTEAFF
j_call: TRBJ2-3; d_call: .; clone_size: .; v_call: TRBV19; cdr3_nt: TGTGCCAGTAGTAGCGGGCCCCATAGGGTCCGAGCAGATACGCAGTATTTT; cdr3_aa: CASSSGPHRVRADTQYF
j_call: TRBJ1-1; d_call: .; clone_size: .; v_call: TRBV6-1; cdr3_nt: TGTGCCTGCAGGGCGGCACACCCGGGGACTGAAGCTTTCTTT; cdr3_aa: CACRAAHPGTEAFF
j_call: TRBJ2-4; d_call: TRBD2; clone_size: .; v_call: TRBV7-2; cdr3_nt: TGTGCCAGCAAACTTAGCGGGAGCACAAACATTCAGTACTTC; cdr3_aa: CASKLSGSTNIQYF
j_call: TRBJ1-1; d_call: .; clone_size: .; v_call: TRBV4-2; cdr3_nt: TGTGCCAGCAGCCAAGATTTAGACACTGAAGCTTTCTTT; cdr3_aa: CASSQDLDTEAFF
j_call: TRBJ1-5; d_call: .; clone_size: .; v_call: TRBV28; cdr3_nt: TGTGCCAGCAGTAGCGGGGGTTGGCAGCCCCAGCATTTT; cdr3_aa: CASSSGGWQPQHF
j_call: TRBJ2-5; d_call: .; clone_size: .; v_call: TRBV18; cdr3_nt: TGTGCCAGCTCACCACGAGAGACCCAGTACTTC; cdr3_aa: CASSPRETQYF
j_call: TRBJ2-1; d_call: TRBD2; clone_size: few; v_call: TRBV7-3; cdr3_nt: TGTGCCAGCAGCACGACTAGCGGAAATGAGCAGTTCTTC; cdr3_aa: CASSTTSGNEQFF
j_call: TRBJ2-7; d_call: TRBD1; clone_size: .; v_call: TRBV19; cdr3_nt: TGTGCCAGTAGAAAACCGGGACAGGGCTCCTACGAGCAGTACTTC; cdr3_aa: CASRKPGQGSYEQYF
j_call: TRBJ2-1; d_call: TRBD2; clone_size: .; v_call: TRBV5-4; cdr3_nt: TGTGCCAGCAGCACGTGGGGAATTAGCGGGAGGGCCGGGAACAATGAGCAGTTCTTC; cdr3_aa: CASSTWGISGRAGNNEQFF
j_call: TRBJ1-1; d_call: .; clone_size: few; v_call: TRBV7-8; cdr3_nt: TGTGCCAGCAGCTTAGCGGGGAGGTTGTGGGGTGAAGCTTTCTTT; cdr3_aa: CASSLAGRLWGEAFF
j_call: TRBJ2-7; d_call: TRBD1; clone_size: .; v_call: TRBV10-1; cdr3_nt: TGCGCCAGCACTAGCCACAGGGGAGCATACGAGCAGTACTTC; cdr3_aa: CASTSHRGAYEQYF
j_call: TRBJ1-2; d_call: TRBD1; clone_size: .; v_call: TRBV5-5; cdr3_nt: TGTGCCAGCAGCTTAGGACAGGGGTTCTATGGCTACACCTTC; cdr3_aa: CASSLGQGFYGYTF
j_call: TRBJ2-7; d_call: TRBD1; clone_size: .; v_call: TRBV11-2; cdr3_nt: TGTGCCAGCAGCTCCCGGACAGGGGTGGACTACGAGCAGTACTTC; cdr3_aa: CASSSRTGVDYEQYF